The 32 T cell receptor beta chains presented below share a single source sample, sequenced in a study of STAT5B mutations in CD4+ large granular lymphocyte leukemia. This table comes from immunoSEQ multiplex PCR, and its TCRdb copy is limited to in-frame clones, with some not included. Among 30,000 to 40,000 clones listed, 75% to 85% were seen once. Material for sequencing was CD4+ T cells from blood buffy coats. These receptors were collected from a human donor in good health.

The chain joins TRBV11-3 to TRBJ2-7; D is ambiguous. The length of the CDR3 is 15 residues. CDR1 is SGHNT and CDR2 is YENEEA in the germline V gene. V dropped 1 base and J dropped 4 bases, with 14 bases sitting between them. CDR3 sequence reads: CASSLAFKALYEQYF. CDR3 DNA: TGTGCCAGCAGCTTAGCGTTCAAAGCCCTTTACGAGCAGTACTTC. The full variable domain, completed using reference TRBV11-3 and TRBJ2-7, is EAGVVQSPRYKIIEKKQPVAFWCNPISGHNTLYWYLQNLGQGPELLIRYENEEAVDDSQLPKDRFSAERLKGVDSTLKIQPAELGDSAVYLCASSLAFKALYEQYFGPGTRLTVT.

This CDR3 is CASSSGVQNEKLFF. The CDR3 DNA sequence: TGTGCCAGCAGTTCGGGAGTTCAGAATGAAAAACTGTTTTTT. The V gene is TRBV6-5, the J gene TRBJ1-4; no firm D call. The CDR3 length is 14 residues. Germline V gene data show CDR1 as MNHEY and CDR2 as SVGAGI. With 4 bases removed from V and 5 bases from J, the gap between germline ends came to 11 bases.

The chain has TRBV6-1 and TRBJ2-7; D ambiguous. The germline V gene encodes CDR1 MNHNS and CDR2 SASEGT. The CDR3 spans 15 residues. The V and J ends lost 1 base and 4 bases respectively, with 14 bases between them. CDR3 sequence: CASSEVSNGGYEQYF. CDR3 coding DNA: TGTGCCAGCAGTGAAGTGTCAAATGGCGGATACGAGCAGTACTTC.

CDR3 in DNA: TGTGCCAGCAATCGAGGCCTTGAGCAGTACTTC. Protein: CASNRGLEQYF. The rearrangement links TRBV2 to TRBJ2-7; no reliable D call. Germline V gene lookup returns CDR1 SNHLY and CDR2 FYNNEI. Trimming pared 7 bases from V and 7 bases from J, leaving 11 bases between. The CDR3 spans 11 residues. The entire variable domain, with the rest obtained from reference TRBV2 and TRBJ2-7, is as follows: EPEVTQTPSHQVTQMGQEVILRCVPISNHLYFYWYRQILGQKVEFLVSFYNNEISEKSEIFDDQFSVERPDGSNFTLKIRSTKLEDSAMYFCASNRGLEQYFGPGTRLTVT.

The rearrangement links TRBV19 to TRBJ2-1; a possible D gene is TRBD1 (6 bases). V shed 1 base and J shed 9 bases, with 16 bases lying between them. Germline V gene sequence: CDR1 LNHDA, CDR2 SQIVND (reference sequence). This CDR3 has 15 amino acids. CDR3 in DNA: TGTGCCAGTAGTATAGTGGCTCGCCTCAGGGGTGAGCAGTTCTTC. Its protein is CASSIVARLRGEQFF.

The rearrangement uses TRBV6-5 and TRBJ1-6, with D perhaps TRBD1 (5 bases). The CDR3 has 14 residues. The V end was cut by 0 bases, the J end by 7 bases, with 7 bases between. CDR1 and CDR2 (germline): MNHEY, SVGAGI. CDR3 sequence (DNA): TGTGCCAGCAGTTACTCGGGGCAGAATTCACCCCTCCACTTT. Its translation is CASSYSGQNSPLHF.

This clone was counted only a few times. The chain carries TRBV6-5 and TRBJ2-7; 10 nucleotides match TRBD1. The J segment lost 3 bases and the V segment lost 6 bases, leaving 8 bases of the junction unmatched. Germline V CDR1 and CDR2: MNHEY, SVGAGI. The CDR3 length is 15 residues. The CDR3 DNA sequence: TGTGCCAGCAGGAGTCCGGGACAGGGGCTCTACGAGCAGTACTTC. Translation: CASRSPGQGLYEQYF.

The chain employs TRBV25-1 and TRBJ2-7; a possible D gene is TRBD1 (6 bases). Trimming removed 3 bases from V and 2 bases from J, with 14 bases in between. The CDR3 length is 15 residues. CDR1 is MGHDK, CDR2 SYGVNS, per germline. The CDR3 here is CASSDGDIGPYEQYF. CDR3 DNA sequence: TGTGCCAGCAGTGATGGGGACATCGGGCCCTACGAGCAGTACTTC.

CDR3 sequence reads: CASSFSTTGEKLFF. The CDR3 DNA is TGTGCCAGCAGTTTTAGCACAACGGGGGAAAAACTGTTTTTT. The chain combines TRBV27 with TRBJ1-4; D unclear. V was clipped by 3 bases and J by 8 bases, with 13 bases between them. The CDR3 has 14 amino acids. Germline CDR1 reads MNHEY; CDR2 reads SMNVEV (reference sequence).

This rearrangement joins TRBV29-1 to TRBJ2-7; D may match TRBD1 or TRBD2 (5 bases each). The CDR3 runs to 14 residues. The ends were cut back, 6 bases at V and 3 bases at J, with 18 bases in the middle. Germline V gene sequence: CDR1 SQVTM, CDR2 ANQGSEA. The CDR3 nucleotides read TGCAGCGTCTCGGAAGGGGTAGGGAGCTACGAGCAGTACTTC. This encodes CSVSEGVGSYEQYF.

This rearrangement joins TRBV2 to TRBJ2-1; the match to TRBD2 covers 10 bases. The CDR3 sequence is 15 residues long. The J segment lost 7 bases and the V segment lost 6 bases, leaving 9 bases of the junction unmatched. The germline gives CDR1 SNHLY, CDR2 FYNNEI. As DNA, the CDR3 is TGTGCCAGCAGCGGAAGACTAGCGGGTTTGAATGAGCAGTTCTTC. Its translation is CASSGRLAGLNEQFF.

V usage is TRBV5-1 and J usage is TRBJ2-1, with 8 bases fitting TRBD2. Trimming at V came to 4 bases and at J to 4 bases, leaving 4 bases not matched to a gene. The CDR3 loop spans 14 amino acids. The V gene's germline CDR1 is SGHRS and CDR2 YFSETQ. CDR3 residues: CASSPGGGYNEQFF. CDR3 coding DNA: TGCGCCAGCAGCCCGGGAGGGGGATACAATGAGCAGTTCTTC.

Only one count was recorded for this clone. This chain joins TRBV5-1 and TRBJ2-3, with 10 positions matching TRBD2. The CDR3 is 15 amino acids. V trimming: 1 base; J trimming: 6 bases; junction bases outside the gene matches: 5. Germline V gene sequence: CDR1 SGHRS, CDR2 YFSETQ. CDR3 coding DNA: TGCGCCAGCAGCTTGAATCCTAGCGGGGGTGATACGCAGTATTTT. It yields the protein CASSLNPSGGDTQYF.

V usage is TRBV7-9 and J usage is TRBJ1-1; D is unresolved. V was clipped by 10 bases and J by 6 bases, with 15 bases between them. This CDR3 is 12 amino acids long. Germline V gene sequence: CDR1 SEHNR, CDR2 FQNEAQ (reference sequence). The CDR3 loop reads CATDSLGSEAFF. The CDR3 DNA reads TGTGCCACCGACTCTCTGGGTTCTGAAGCTTTCTTT.

V and J are TRBV19 and TRBJ1-1; no firm D call. The CDR3 consists of 13 residues. Germline V gene lookup returns CDR1 LNHDA and CDR2 SQIVND (reference sequence). Between the trimmed V and J ends, which lost 4 bases and 5 bases, there was a span of 11 bases. The CDR3 loop reads CASSTGVRTEAFF. As DNA, the CDR3 is TGTGCCAGTAGTACCGGGGTTAGGACTGAAGCTTTCTTT. Filled out from reference TRBV19 and TRBJ1-1, the complete variable domain reads DGGITQSPKYLFRKEGQNVTLSCEQNLNHDAMYWYRQDPGQGLRLIYYSQIVNDFQKGDIAEGYSVSREKKESFPLTVTSAQKNPTAFYLCASSTGVRTEAFFGQGTRLTVV.

The chain combines TRBV27 with TRBJ1-2, with 7 bases identical to TRBD1. V lost 5 bases, J lost 2 bases, and 11 bases stayed unmatched. The CDR3 is 16 residues long. From germline, CDR1 is MNHEY and CDR2 SMNVEV (reference sequence). In nucleotides, the CDR3 is TGTGCCAGCAGTCTGACCCGGGACAGTAGGAACTATGGCTACACCTTC. This codes for CASSLTRDSRNYGYTF.

J is TRBJ1-2 and V is TRBV7-8; possibly TRBD1 for D (5 bases). The CDR3 spans 11 residues. The ends were cut back, 8 bases at V and 6 bases at J, with 10 bases in the middle. Looked up from germline, CDR1 is SGHVS and CDR2 is FQNEAQ. CDR3: CASVGGDGYTF. The CDR3 DNA follows: TGTGCCAGCGTGGGGGGGGATGGCTACACCTTC.

This clone was observed a handful of times. This CDR3 is CASRRVGGRETQYF. The CDR3 DNA follows: TGTGCCAGCAGAAGAGTAGGAGGGCGCGAGACCCAGTACTTC. The chain employs TRBV2 and TRBJ2-5, with D maybe TRBD2 (6 bases). Trimming cost V 6 bases and J 5 bases, with 16 bases left between them. The V gene's germline CDR1 is SNHLY and CDR2 FYNNEI. CDR3 length: 14 residues.

The chain employs TRBV7-8 and TRBJ2-5, with D possibly TRBD2 on 6 matching bases. Germline loops: CDR1 SGHVS, CDR2 FQNEAQ. The CDR3 sequence is 15 residues long. V was pared by 4 bases and J by 0 bases, with 12 bases between. The CDR3, as DNA: TGTGCCAGCAGCTCCAGCAGCGGGTACCAAGAGACCCAGTACTTC. This codes for CASSSSSGYQETQYF.

V usage is TRBV14 and J usage is TRBJ2-1; TRBD2 matches at 9 bases. CDR1 is SGHDN and CDR2 is FVKESK in the germline V gene. V shed 5 bases and J 0 bases; nucleotides not matched to a gene: 8. There are 17 residues in the CDR3. The CDR3 loop reads CASSSNSGGVSYNEQFF. The CDR3 DNA sequence: TGTGCCAGCAGCTCTAATAGCGGGGGCGTCTCCTACAATGAGCAGTTCTTC.

The chain carries TRBV4-3 and TRBJ2-7; D is possibly TRBD1 (6 bases). Per the germline V gene, CDR1 is LGHNA and CDR2 is YSLEER. V dropped 4 bases and J dropped 1 base, with 8 bases sitting between them. This CDR3 has 13 amino acids. The CDR3: CASSRGTSYEQYF. CDR3 DNA: TGCGCCAGCAGCCGTGGGACATCCTACGAGCAGTACTTC.

The CDR3 DNA reads as TGTGCCAGCAGCTTATCCGGGGGCGGCATTCAGTACTTC. Protein product: CASSLSGGGIQYF. The chain is built from TRBV7-3 and TRBJ2-4; possibly TRBD1 or TRBD2 for D (6 bases each). Germline CDR1 and CDR2: SGHTA and FQGTGA. The CDR3 loop spans 13 amino acids. Trimming removed 2 bases from V and 9 bases from J, with 11 bases in between.

The chain recombines TRBV6-6 with TRBJ1-4; D is unclear. Trimming stripped 6 bases from V and 8 bases from J, with 10 bases between. Germline CDR1 reads MNHNY; CDR2 reads SVGAGI (reference sequence). CDR3 size: 12 residues. The chain's CDR3 is CASRLSEEKLFF. DNA for the CDR3: TGTGCCAGCAGGCTTAGCGAGGAAAAACTGTTTTTT.

The CDR3 sequence is CASSELAVTEAFF. CDR3 DNA sequence: TGTGCCAGCAGTGAATTGGCAGTTACTGAAGCTTTCTTT. This chain uses TRBV2 with TRBJ1-1; D gene unclear. V was cut by 2 bases and J by 5 bases, with 9 bases left in between. CDR1 and CDR2 (germline): SNHLY, FYNNEI. CDR3 length equals 13 residues. The full variable domain, its missing parts supplied by reference TRBV2 and TRBJ1-1, is EPEVTQTPSHQVTQMGQEVILRCVPISNHLYFYWYRQILGQKVEFLVSFYNNEISEKSEIFDDQFSVERPDGSNFTLKIRSTKLEDSAMYFCASSELAVTEAFFGQGTRLTVV.

This chain uses TRBV6-5 with TRBJ1-1, with no clear D. V lost 5 bases and J 1 base, leaving 8 bases between the germline ends. From germline, CDR1 is MNHEY and CDR2 SVGAGI. The CDR3 covers 13 residues. CDR3: CASSQKGNTEAFF. In nucleotides, the CDR3 is TGTGCCAGCAGTCAAAAGGGGAACACTGAAGCTTTCTTT.

This clone has a single count. The chain has TRBV9 and TRBJ2-1; TRBD2 matches 7 bases. The CDR3 has 15 residues. J lost 4 bases, V lost 4 bases, and 8 bases had no gene match. Germline lookup yields CDR1 SGDLS and CDR2 YYNGEE. CDR3 in amino acids: CASSPRRREYNEQFF. DNA for the CDR3: TGTGCCAGCAGCCCCCGTCGGCGGGAGTACAATGAGCAGTTCTTC.

The V and J genes are TRBV4-1 and TRBJ2-7; TRBD2 matches at 10 bases. V dropped 4 bases and J dropped 4; count of bases not matched to a gene: 19. There are 19 residues in the CDR3. Germline assignment: CDR1 MGHRA and CDR2 YSYEKL. The CDR3 region has the DNA TGCGCCAGCAGCCTCGAGGGGGGACCCGGACTAGCGGAAACTTACGAGCAGTACTTC. Residues: CASSLEGGPGLAETYEQYF.

This clone was picked up a small number of times. V usage is TRBV19 and J usage is TRBJ1-1; possibly TRBD1 for D (5 bases). Per germline, CDR1 LNHDA and CDR2 SQIVND (reference sequence). The CDR3 runs 13 residues. The ends were cut back, 7 bases at V and 4 bases at J, with 13 bases in the middle. This CDR3 reads CASIPGGFTEAFF. CDR3 bases: TGTGCCAGTATCCCTGGGGGGTTCACTGAAGCTTTCTTT.

The J gene is TRBJ2-2, the V gene TRBV5-1; D may be TRBD1 (6 bases). In germline, CDR1 is SGHRS, CDR2 YFSETQ. This CDR3 is built from 15 residues. V was trimmed by 5 bases and J by 1 base, leaving 12 bases between them. CDR3 sequence reads: CASSLKQGNTGELFF. The CDR3 coding sequence is TGCGCCAGCAGTTTGAAACAGGGGAACACCGGGGAGCTGTTTTTT.

The rearrangement joins TRBV18 to TRBJ2-1, with 7 bases identical to TRBD2. The CDR3 runs 14 residues. CDR1 is KGHSH, CDR2 LQKENI, per germline. V trimming: 3 bases; J trimming: 3 bases; junction bases outside the gene matches: 2. CDR3 DNA sequence: TGTGCCAGCTCACCGGGGGGGTTCTACAATGAGCAGTTCTTC. This gives the protein CASSPGGFYNEQFF.

The genes are TRBV5-1 and TRBJ1-5, with 9 bases aligning to TRBD1. The CDR3 contains 14 residues. Trimming removed 2 bases from V and 7 bases from J; junction bases left unmatched: 4. CDR1 is SGHRS and CDR2 is YFSETQ in the germline V gene. The CDR3 here is CASSLQGAGQPQHF. Here the CDR3 DNA reads TGCGCCAGCAGCTTACAGGGGGCAGGCCAGCCCCAGCATTTT.

The V call is TRBV5-1, the J call TRBJ2-2; D is uncertain. Trimming took 5 bases from V and 2 from J, leaving 1 base between them. Germline V lookup: CDR1 SGHRS, CDR2 YFSETQ. This CDR3 is 11 amino acids long. The CDR3 DNA sequence: TGCGCCAGCAGTAACACCGGGGAGCTGTTTTTT. As protein: CASSNTGELFF.